Below are 20 T cell receptor beta chains sequenced from a single sample in a study of T cell responses to AZD1222 COVID-19 vaccine. Using immunoSEQ multiplex PCR, the repertoire was profiled, and TCRdb retains in-frame clones only, with some absent. The sample has around 100,000 clones, approximately 81% seen once; the top ten hold about 4.6%. This sample comprised peripheral blood, obtained 28 days after the second AZD1222 dose. The origin of the receptors is an adult who received the AZD1222 COVID-19 vaccine.

This clone was detected only a few times. The rearrangement uses TRBV7-9 and TRBJ2-1, with TRBD2 matching 9 bases. Germline CDR1 SEHNR, CDR2 FQNEAQ (reference sequence). The CDR3 is made up of 15 amino acids. The junction had 8 bases not matched to a gene; V was cut back by 6 bases and J by 5 bases. This chain's CDR3 is CASSSRLAENNEQFF. CDR3 coding DNA: TGTGCCAGCAGTTCTCGACTAGCGGAGAACAATGAGCAGTTCTTC.

This rearrangement joins TRBV28 to TRBJ2-2; D ambiguous. The V and J ends lost 2 bases and 4 bases respectively, with 11 bases between them. Per germline, CDR1 MDHEN and CDR2 SYDVKM. The CDR3 covers 15 residues. The chain's CDR3 is CASSLSPKGTGELFF. The CDR3 DNA sequence: TGTGCCAGCAGTTTAAGCCCGAAGGGCACCGGGGAGCTGTTTTTT.

The chain has TRBV7-2 and TRBJ1-4; 10 nucleotides align to TRBD1. The germline gives CDR1 SGHTA, CDR2 FQGNSA. Losses at the gene ends were 6 bases for V and 8 bases for J; bases not matched to a gene: 9. The CDR3 covers 15 residues. Here the CDR3 reads CASRLTGTGVEKLFF. The CDR3 coding sequence is TGTGCCAGCAGGCTAACCGGGACAGGGGTAGAAAAACTGTTTTTT.

The chain joins TRBV6-2 or TRBV6-3 to TRBJ2-1, with 10 positions matching TRBD2. The CDR3 loop spans 14 amino acids. The trim removed 5 bases at V and 7 bases at J, leaving 5 bases unmatched. Germline CDR1 reads MNHEY; CDR2 reads SVGEGT. The CDR3 is CASSLAGVLNEQFF. CDR3 nucleotides: TGTGCCAGCAGTCTAGCGGGAGTGCTAAATGAGCAGTTCTTC.

This chain links TRBV11-3 with TRBJ2-7, with D perhaps matching TRBD1 (6 bases). The CDR3 has 13 amino acids. Looked up from germline, CDR1 is SGHNT and CDR2 is YENEEA. V was pared by 0 bases and J by 6 bases, with 9 bases between. CDR3 in DNA: TGTGCCAGCAGCTTAGATGGGGGCGGCGAGCAGTACTTC. Residues: CASSLDGGGEQYF.

The V gene is TRBV15, the J gene TRBJ2-3; 13 bases map to TRBD2. CDR3 length: 16 amino acids. The germline CDR1 and CDR2 sequences are LNHNV and YYDKDF (reference sequence). J was trimmed by 3 bases and V by 4 bases; bases with no gene match: 4. The CDR3 nucleotides read TGTGCCACCAGCACATGGACTAGCGGGAGAACAGATACGCAGTATTTT. As protein: CATSTWTSGRTDTQYF.

V and J are TRBV9 and TRBJ2-1, with TRBD2 identical over 7 bases. The CDR3 extends over 15 amino acids. V trimming: 1 base; J trimming: 7 bases; junction bases outside the gene matches: 8. From germline, CDR1 is SGDLS and CDR2 YYNGEE. This chain's CDR3 is CASSVRGGPLNEQFF. The CDR3 coding sequence is TGTGCCAGCAGCGTAAGGGGAGGGCCCCTAAATGAGCAGTTCTTC.

The chain links TRBV18 to TRBJ2-7, with no clear D. There are 11 residues in the CDR3. The V end was cut by 5 bases, the J end by 1 base, with 3 bases between. CDR1 and CDR2 from the germline V gene are KGHSH and LQKENI. The CDR3 DNA sequence: TGTGCCAGCTCAGTATCCTACGAGCAGTACTTC. Protein product: CASSVSYEQYF.

The chain couples TRBV5-1 to TRBJ2-1; the D is unclear. V lost 1 base to trimming and J lost 5 bases, with 7 bases between them. The germline CDR1 and CDR2 sequences are SGHRS and YFSETQ. The CDR3 contains 13 residues. Here the CDR3 DNA reads TGCGCCAGCAGCTTGAATCTAAACAATGAGCAGTTCTTC. Protein sequence: CASSLNLNNEQFF.

This chain uses TRBV5-4 with TRBJ2-5, with D possibly TRBD2 on 8 matching bases. Germline-derived CDR1 and CDR2 are SGHNT and YYREEE (reference sequence). CDR3 size: 14 residues. Between the trimmed V and J ends, which lost 5 bases and 5 bases, there was a span of 16 bases. CDR3 DNA sequence: TGTGCCAGCAGGCCGGGAGGGGGCCTGGAGACCCAGTACTTC. Amino acid sequence: CASRPGGGLETQYF.

V is TRBV6-5 and J is TRBJ1-6; tentative D call: TRBD1 (5 bases). This CDR3 is 13 amino acids long. Deletions cut 6 bases from V and 7 bases from J, with 10 bases between. Per the germline V gene, CDR1 is MNHEY and CDR2 is SVGAGI. The CDR3 DNA is TGTGCCAGCAGGGGACGCCGGAATTCACCCCTCCACTTT. Amino acids: CASRGRRNSPLHF.

The chain carries TRBV5-4 and TRBJ1-1, with D tentatively TRBD1 (6 bases). In germline, CDR1 is SGHNT, CDR2 YYREEE (reference sequence). CDR3 length: 13 residues. V shed 2 bases and J shed 7 bases, with 12 bases lying between them. Here the CDR3 reads CASSLTGQNEAFF. In DNA, the CDR3 is TGTGCCAGCAGCTTAACCGGACAGAATGAAGCTTTCTTT. The variable domain in full, completed from reference TRBV5-4 and TRBJ1-1, reads ETGVTQSPTHLIKTRGQQVTLRCSSQSGHNTVSWYQQALGQGPQFIFQYYREEENGRGNFPPRFSGLQFPNYSSELNVNALELDDSALYLCASSLTGQNEAFFGQGTRLTVV.

The chain has TRBV18 and TRBJ1-2; 11 nucleotides match TRBD1. J lost 1 base, V lost 5 bases, and 12 bases had no gene match. Looked up from germline, CDR1 is KGHSH and CDR2 is LQKENI. The CDR3 contains 18 residues. CDR3 nucleotides: TGTGCCAGCTCAAAGGACAGGGGGCGACGATTCCGTAACTATGGCTACACCTTC. Translation gives CASSKDRGRRFRNYGYTF.

As concerns this clone: Given the absence of the conserved phenylalanine or tryptophan at the CDR3 end, a read error is likely. No DNA is shown, since the ends of the CDR3 on it are uncertain; the CDR3 is the one TCRdb lists. The J gene is TRBJ1-1, the V gene TRBV27; no DNA check was done on the table's D call, TRBD1. Inclusive of both ends, the CDR3 amounts to 9 amino acids. Germline V lookup: CDR1 MNHEY, CDR2 SMNVEV (reference sequence). The CDR3 protein is CASSLKAGR.

The CDR3: CASSGTSGLLREQYF. The CDR3 region has the DNA TGCGCCAGCAGCGGGACTAGCGGCCTTCTCCGCGAGCAGTACTTC. This chain links TRBV4-1 with TRBJ2-7, with 11 bases identical to TRBD2. This CDR3 spans 15 amino acids. Trimming cost V 5 bases and J 6 bases; bases outside gene matches: 9. The germline CDR1 and CDR2 sequences are MGHRA and YSYEKL.

This clone was seen only a few times. The chain has TRBV6-5 and TRBJ2-7; 8 nucleotides match TRBD1. The CDR3 has 14 amino acids. The germline gives CDR1 MNHEY, CDR2 SVGAGI. Losses at the gene ends were 5 bases for V and 2 bases for J; bases not matched to a gene: 5. CDR3 protein: CASSRTGPPYEQYF. As DNA, the CDR3 is TGTGCCAGCAGTCGGACAGGGCCTCCCTACGAGCAGTACTTC.

This clone was observed a handful of times. J is TRBJ2-1 and V is TRBV12-2; the D call TRBD2 from the table was never checked on the DNA. TRBV12-2 is a recognized pseudogene. This CDR3 contains 20 residues. DNA for the CDR3: TGTGCAAGTCGCTTAGGTCGGCTAGCGGGAGGGCTTCTAGCCCACAATGAGCAGTTCTTC. Its translation is CASRLGRLAGGLLAHNEQFF.

V gene TRBV5-1 combines with J gene TRBJ1-2; 7 bases align to TRBD1. Germline V gene sequence: CDR1 SGHRS, CDR2 YFSETQ. This CDR3 spans 14 amino acids. Trimming took 0 bases from V and 4 from J; bases not matched to a gene: 3. The CDR3 DNA reads TGCGCCAGCAGCTTGGGACAGGGAATCTATGGCTACACCTTC. Translating gives CASSLGQGIYGYTF. The full variable domain, rest sourced from reference TRBV5-1 and TRBJ1-2, is KAGVTQTPRYLIKTRGQQVTLSCSPISGHRSVSWYQQTPGQGLQFLFEYFSETQRNKGNFPGRFSGRQFSNSRSEMNVSTLELGDSALYLCASSLGQGIYGYTFGSGTRLTVV.

The chain is built from TRBV19 and TRBJ2-1; 13 bases map to TRBD2. Germline values: CDR1 LNHDA, CDR2 SQIVND (reference sequence). The CDR3 is made up of 15 amino acids. With V trimmed by 6 bases and J by 7 bases, 6 bases remained unmatched. CDR3 bases: TGTGCCAGTAGCCGCCGGACTAGCGGGAGTAATGAGCAGTTCTTC. It yields the protein CASSRRTSGSNEQFF.

The chain is built from TRBV5-5 and TRBJ1-2; D remains ambiguous. Per germline, CDR1 SGHKS and CDR2 YYEKEE (reference sequence). The CDR3 consists of 12 residues. The V gene lost 4 bases and the J gene lost 1 base, with 5 bases spanning the gap. CDR3 in amino acids: CASSQSNYGYTF. The CDR3 nucleotides read TGTGCCAGCAGCCAGAGTAACTATGGCTACACCTTC. The entire variable domain, with the rest obtained from reference TRBV5-5 and TRBJ1-2, is as follows: DAGVTQSPTHLIKTRGQQVTLRCSPISGHKSVSWYQQVLGQGPQFIFQYYEKEERGRGNFPDRFSARQFPNYSSELNVNALLLGDSALYLCASSQSNYGYTFGSGTRLTVV.